The 5 T cell receptor delta chains presented below share a single source sample, sequenced in a study of γδ T cells in repeated Plasmodium falciparum infection. Gammadelta T cells were flow-sorted from PBMC into Vgamma9/Vdelta2+ and Vdelta2-negative populations for bulk analysis. TCRdb re-analyzed the multiplex PCR reads via CATT. The sample records tens of thousands of delta-chain clones, approximately 1.5% being singletons. Source material: gamma-delta T cells from blood. These receptors were obtained from a pool of human donors (malaria-infected and uninfected, not separated).

In its sample, this clone was seen a few times. TCRdb pairs this DNA with a much larger clone's protein that differs at residue 5, likely a read error; the protein shown was translated from the DNA. The chain uses TRDV1 and TRDJ1; the match to TRDD3 covers 10 bases. Germline matching of the DNA provided the J gene here, since TCRdb leaves it blank. V was clipped by 5 bases and J by 8 bases; unmatched bases: 26. The CDR3 sequence is 20 residues long. Germline V gene data show CDR1 as TSWWSYY and CDR2 as QGS. The CDR3 loop is CALGKNSCGLLLWGIQKLIF. CDR3 nucleotides: TGTGCTCTTGGGAAAAATTCCTGCGGCCTTCTCCTGTGGGGGATACAGAAACTCATCTTT.

This clone occurred a few times. The protein given by TCRdb reflects a much larger clone and differs at residue 17 from this DNA's translation, likely from a read error; the protein shown is the DNA's translation. This rearrangement joins TRDV1 to TRDJ1; 9 positions agree with TRDD3. TCRdb is silent on the J gene; assignment here came from matching the DNA to germline. This CDR3 has 21 residues. J was trimmed by 7 bases and V by 0 bases; bases with no gene match: 24. Per germline, CDR1 TSWWSYY and CDR2 QGS. As DNA, the CDR3 is TGTGCTCTTGGGGAACTCATCCCTTTGGGACGCTGTACTGGGGGACCAGGTAAACTCATCTTT. Translating it yields CALGELIPLGRCTGGPGKLIF.

Regarding this clone: This DNA translates differently at residue 11 from the TCRdb protein, which is that of a much larger clone; a read error is likely, and the protein shown is the DNA's own translation. The chain links TRDV1 to TRDJ1; D may be TRDD1 or TRDD3 (7 bases each). Because TCRdb records no J gene, it was assigned here through a match of the DNA to germline. The V and J ends lost 4 bases and 3 bases respectively, with 27 bases between them. Germline CDR1 is TSWWSYY and CDR2 is QGS. The CDR3 totals 19 residues. The CDR3 is CALGGQIVLGGRKSDKLIF. CDR3 DNA: TGTGCTCTTGGGGGACAAATAGTCCTGGGGGGTAGGAAATCCGATAAACTCATCTTT.

For this clone: A far larger clone is off by one base, so a read error is likely. Other DNA variants within this sample encode the same CDR3. The chain has TRDV1 and TRDJ1; 11 bases line up with TRDD3. No J gene is reported in TCRdb; it was inferred here by comparing the DNA with germline. The V segment lost 6 bases and the J segment 0 bases; nucleotides outside the gene matches: 21. CDR3 length equals 21 residues. Germline CDR1 and CDR2: TSWWSYY and QGS. The CDR3 DNA reads TGTGCTCTTGGCGGAACCTGGGGGATACAAAACCATCTTTTATACACCGATAAACTCATCTTT. It specifies CALGGTWGIQNHLLYTDKLIF.

A remark on this clone: The TCRdb record carries a much larger clone's protein, which differs from this DNA's translation at residue 11; a read error is the likely cause, and the protein listed here is the DNA translation. The CDR3 spells CACDIGGHGKGYDADKLIF. CDR3 bases: TGTGCCTGTGACATCGGGGGCCATGGGAAGGGTTATGACGCCGATAAACTCATCTTT. This chain joins TRDV2 and TRDJ1, with TRDD3 as a possible D gene (5 bases). TCRdb is silent on the J gene; assignment here came from matching the DNA to germline. V lost 2 bases to trimming and J lost 3 bases, with 27 bases between them. Germline CDR1 is GEAIGNYY and CDR2 is EKD. The CDR3 is 19 residues long.